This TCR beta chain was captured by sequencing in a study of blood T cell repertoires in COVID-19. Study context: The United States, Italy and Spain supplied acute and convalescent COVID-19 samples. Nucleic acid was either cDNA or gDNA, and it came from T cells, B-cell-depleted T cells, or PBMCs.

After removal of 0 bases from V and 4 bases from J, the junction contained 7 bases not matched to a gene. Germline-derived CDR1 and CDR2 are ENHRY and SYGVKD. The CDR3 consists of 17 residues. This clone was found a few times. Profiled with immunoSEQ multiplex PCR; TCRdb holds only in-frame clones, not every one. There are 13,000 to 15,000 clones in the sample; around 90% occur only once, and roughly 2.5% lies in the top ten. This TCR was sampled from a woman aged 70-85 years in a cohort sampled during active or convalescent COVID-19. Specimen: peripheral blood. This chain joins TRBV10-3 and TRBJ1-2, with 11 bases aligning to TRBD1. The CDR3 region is CAISESERTGGLYGYTF. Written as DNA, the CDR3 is TGTGCCATCAGTGAGTCGGAAAGGACAGGGGGCCTCTATGGCTACACCTTC.